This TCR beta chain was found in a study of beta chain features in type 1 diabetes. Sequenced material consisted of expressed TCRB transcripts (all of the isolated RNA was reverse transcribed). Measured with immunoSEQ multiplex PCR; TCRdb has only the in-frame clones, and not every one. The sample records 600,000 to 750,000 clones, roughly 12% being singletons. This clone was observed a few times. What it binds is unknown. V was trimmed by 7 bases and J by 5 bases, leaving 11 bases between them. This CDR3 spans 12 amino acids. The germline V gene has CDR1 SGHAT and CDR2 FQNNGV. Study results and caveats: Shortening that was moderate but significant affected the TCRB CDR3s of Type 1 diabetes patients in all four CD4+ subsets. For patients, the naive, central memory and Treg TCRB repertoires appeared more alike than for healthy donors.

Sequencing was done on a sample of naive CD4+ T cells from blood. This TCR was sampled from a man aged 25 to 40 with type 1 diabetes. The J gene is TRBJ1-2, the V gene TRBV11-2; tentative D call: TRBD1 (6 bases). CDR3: CASKDSLYGYTF. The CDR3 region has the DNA TGTGCCAGCAAGGACAGCCTATATGGCTACACCTTC.